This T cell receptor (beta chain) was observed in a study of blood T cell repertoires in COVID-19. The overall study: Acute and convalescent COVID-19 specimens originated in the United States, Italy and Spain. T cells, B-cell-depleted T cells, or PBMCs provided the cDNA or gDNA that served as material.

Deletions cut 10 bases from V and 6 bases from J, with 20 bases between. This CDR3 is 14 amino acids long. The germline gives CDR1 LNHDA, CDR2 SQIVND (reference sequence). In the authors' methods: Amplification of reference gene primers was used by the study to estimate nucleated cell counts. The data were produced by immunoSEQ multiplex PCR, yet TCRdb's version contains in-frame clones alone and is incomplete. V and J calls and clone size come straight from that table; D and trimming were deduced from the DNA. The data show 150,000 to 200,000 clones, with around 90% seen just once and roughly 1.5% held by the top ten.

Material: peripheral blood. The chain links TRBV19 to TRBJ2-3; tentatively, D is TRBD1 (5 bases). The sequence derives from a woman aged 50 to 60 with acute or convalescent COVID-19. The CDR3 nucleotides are TGTGCCACTACCCATACAGGTATGGGGGATACGCAGTATTTT. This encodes CATTHTGMGDTQYF.